This T cell receptor (beta chain) emerged from a study of cytomegalovirus exposure and HLA in healthy donors. 60 Vbeta and 13 Jbeta primers were used in PCR. The method was immunoSEQ multiplex PCR; TCRdb's version includes in-frame clones alone and lacks a portion of them. The table lists over 110,000 clones, less than 80% of them singletons, with approximately 8.3% in the top ten. Study-level results: In a later analysis, common viral pathogens appeared linked to several of the most significant clusters.

CDR3 length equals 16 residues. Germline V lookup: CDR1 SGHDT, CDR2 YYEEEE. V gave up 3 bases and J gave up 6 bases; unmatched junction bases: 12. This clone has just a few counts. Antigen specificity is unknown. The chain couples TRBV5-6 to TRBJ1-1, with TRBD1 identical over 9 bases. The sequenced sample consisted of PBMCs. The sequence came from a woman aged 50 to 65 in good health and CMV-seropositive. In nucleotides, the CDR3 is TGTGCCAGCAGCTCAGGACAGGGGAGGTTTGGCGCTGAAGCTTTCTTT. Its protein is CASSSGQGRFGAEAFF.